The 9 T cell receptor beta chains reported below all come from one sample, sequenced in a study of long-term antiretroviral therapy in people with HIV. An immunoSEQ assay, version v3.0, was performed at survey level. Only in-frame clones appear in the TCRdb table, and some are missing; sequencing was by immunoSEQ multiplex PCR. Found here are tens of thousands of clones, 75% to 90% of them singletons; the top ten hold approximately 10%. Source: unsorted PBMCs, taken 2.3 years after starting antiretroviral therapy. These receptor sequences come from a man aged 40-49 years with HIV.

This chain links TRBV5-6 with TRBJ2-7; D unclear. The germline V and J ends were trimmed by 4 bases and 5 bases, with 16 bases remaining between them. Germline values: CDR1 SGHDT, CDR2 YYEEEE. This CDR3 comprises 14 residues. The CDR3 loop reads CASSRRRTENEQYF. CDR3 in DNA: TGTGCCAGCAGCAGGCGGCGAACCGAGAACGAGCAGTACTTC.

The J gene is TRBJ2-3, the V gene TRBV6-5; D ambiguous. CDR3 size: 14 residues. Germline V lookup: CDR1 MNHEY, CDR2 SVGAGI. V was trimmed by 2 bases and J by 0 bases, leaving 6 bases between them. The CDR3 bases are TGTGCCAGCAGTTACGATCCAAGCACAGATACGCAGTATTTT. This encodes CASSYDPSTDTQYF.

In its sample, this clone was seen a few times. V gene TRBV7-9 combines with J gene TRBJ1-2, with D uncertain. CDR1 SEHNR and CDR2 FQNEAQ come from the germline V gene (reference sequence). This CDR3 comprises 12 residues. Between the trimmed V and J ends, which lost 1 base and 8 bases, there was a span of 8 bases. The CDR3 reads CASSLVGTGYTF. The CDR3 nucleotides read TGTGCCAGCAGCTTAGTAGGTACAGGCTACACCTTC.

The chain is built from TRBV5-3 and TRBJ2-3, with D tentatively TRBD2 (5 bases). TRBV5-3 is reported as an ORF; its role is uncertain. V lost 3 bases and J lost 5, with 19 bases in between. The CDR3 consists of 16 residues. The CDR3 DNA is TGTGCCAGAAGCTACGGGGTTCTAATATGGCAAGATACGCAGTATTTT. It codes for CARSYGVLIWQDTQYF.

CDR3 loop: CASSLGTGPDYEQYF. The DNA of the CDR3 is TGTGCCAGCAGCTTAGGGACAGGCCCGGATTACGAGCAGTACTTC. V and J are TRBV7-6 and TRBJ2-7; 7 bases agree with TRBD1. Trimming removed 1 base from V and 4 bases from J; junction bases left unmatched: 7. In germline, CDR1 is SGHVS, CDR2 FNYEAQ. This CDR3 has 15 amino acids. The variable domain in full, completed from reference TRBV7-6 and TRBJ2-7, reads GAGVSQSPRYKVTKRGQDVALRCDPISGHVSLYWYRQALGQGPEFLTYFNYEAQQDKSGLPNDRFSAERPEGSISTLTIQRTEQRDSAMYRCASSLGTGPDYEQYFGPGTRLTVT.

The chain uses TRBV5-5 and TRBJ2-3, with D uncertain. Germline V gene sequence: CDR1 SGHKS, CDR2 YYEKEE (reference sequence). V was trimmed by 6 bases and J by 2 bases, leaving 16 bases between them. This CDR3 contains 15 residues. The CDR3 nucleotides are TGTGCCAGCATCCCGGGTTTCGCCCCCACAGATACGCAGTATTTT. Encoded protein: CASIPGFAPTDTQYF.

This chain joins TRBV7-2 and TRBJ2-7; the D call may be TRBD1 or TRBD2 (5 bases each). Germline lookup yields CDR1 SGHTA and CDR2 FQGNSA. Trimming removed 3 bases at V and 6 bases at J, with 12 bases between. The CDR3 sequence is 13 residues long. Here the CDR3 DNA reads TGTGCCAGCAGCTTTCCGGGGCCCCTCGAGCAGTACTTC. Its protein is CASSFPGPLEQYF.

For the CDR3, the DNA is TGTGCCAGCAGCCAAGGATCAGGGACCCTTGGCTACACCTTC. It specifies CASSQGSGTLGYTF. The rearrangement joins TRBV14 to TRBJ1-2, with D perhaps matching TRBD1 (5 bases). The CDR3 covers 14 residues. With 1 base removed from V and 7 bases from J, the gap between germline ends came to 13 bases. Germline CDR1 reads SGHDN; CDR2 reads FVKESK.

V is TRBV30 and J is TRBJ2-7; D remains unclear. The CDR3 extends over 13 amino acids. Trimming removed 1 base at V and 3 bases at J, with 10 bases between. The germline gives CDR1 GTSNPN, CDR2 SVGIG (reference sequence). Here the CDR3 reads CAWSEDLIYEQYF. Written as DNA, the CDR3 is TGTGCCTGGAGTGAGGACCTGATCTACGAGCAGTACTTC.